This TCR beta chain was recovered during a study of blood T cell repertoires in COVID-19. CDR1 is SGHKS and CDR2 is YYEKEE in the germline V gene (reference sequence). Trimming removed 2 bases from V and 3 bases from J, with 11 bases in between. The length of the CDR3 is 14 residues. The table came from immunoSEQ multiplex PCR; TCRdb's copy has only in-frame clones and leaves some out. Here the sample spans roughly 59,000 clones, about four fifths being singletons. The sequencing sample was made of peripheral blood. This sequence was found in a human donor in a cohort sampled during active COVID-19. This chain joins TRBV5-5 and TRBJ1-1, with a tentative D call TRBD1 (6 bases). CDR3 region: CASSLTQGYTEAFF. The DNA of the CDR3 is TGTGCCAGCAGCTTAACACAGGGATACACTGAAGCTTTCTTT. Variable domain in full (rest from reference TRBV5-5 and TRBJ1-1): DAGVTQSPTHLIKTRGQQVTLRCSPISGHKSVSWYQQVLGQGPQFIFQYYEKEERGRGNFPDRFSARQFPNYSSELNVNALLLGDSALYLCASSLTQGYTEAFFGQGTRLTVV.